Presented here are 23 T cell receptor delta chains from one specimen sequenced in a study of γδ T cells in repeated Plasmodium falciparum infection. Flow sorting of PBMC yielded separate Vgamma9/Vdelta2+ and Vdelta2-negative gammadelta T cell populations for bulk repertoire analysis. TCRdb re-called the multiplex PCR reads through CATT. The sample lists 55,000 to 70,000 delta-chain clones, around 1.7% occurring once. Specimen: gamma-delta T cells from blood. The receptors were gathered from a pool of human donors (malaria-infected and uninfected, not separated).

This clone was counted ten times or more. This may come from a read error, since a much larger clone is one base off. This rearrangement joins TRDV1 to TRDJ1; D may be TRDD3 (6 bases). V dropped 2 bases and J dropped 11 bases, with 27 bases sitting between them. The CDR3 loop spans 17 amino acids. Per germline, CDR1 TSWWSYY and CDR2 QGS. DNA for the CDR3: TGTGCTCTTGGGGAATGTTGGTTCCCACCGGGGGAGACAGGTCTCATCTTT. Its translation is CALGECWFPPGETGLIF.

Points on this clone: This DNA translates differently at residue 18 from the TCRdb protein, which is that of a much larger clone; a read error is likely, and the protein shown is the DNA's own translation. The V call is TRDV2, the J call TRDJ1; maybe TRDD1 (5 bases). The J gene is absent in TCRdb and was assigned here via DNA matching to germline. With 3 bases removed from V and 10 bases from J, the gap between germline ends came to 41 bases. Germline V CDR1 and CDR2: GEAIGNYY, EKD. This CDR3 has 21 amino acids. The CDR3 protein is CACDPITPEGSSPGPLNRLIF. In DNA form, the CDR3 reads TGTGCCTGTGACCCAATAACGCCTGAGGGTTCGAGCCCGGGGCCTCTTAATAGACTCATCTTT.

This clone was counted ten times or more. The protein that TCRdb holds for this DNA derives from a much larger clone and differs from the translated DNA at residue 7, which likely indicates a read error; the protein shown here is translated from the DNA. V gene TRDV1 combines with J gene TRDJ1; 8 nucleotides align to TRDD2. CDR3 length: 23 residues. V lost 0 bases to trimming and J lost 0 bases; unmatched junction nucleotides: 24. Germline lookup yields CDR1 TSWWSYY and CDR2 QGS. The CDR3 loop is CALGELRIFLLTPGIMYTDKLIF. For the CDR3, the DNA is TGTGCTCTTGGGGAACTCAGAATCTTCCTACTGACCCCGGGGATCATGTACACCGATAAACTCATCTTT.

This clone was seen ten or more times. TCRdb's listed protein matches a much larger clone and diverges from this DNA's translation at residue 14, likely through a read error; the protein shown comes from the DNA. V gene TRDV2 combines with J gene TRDJ1; 13 bases match TRDD3. The CDR3 contains 17 residues. Germline CDR1 GEAIGNYY, CDR2 EKD. The CDR3 DNA reads as TGTGCCTGTGACACCGATTCTACTGGGGGATACGCCGATGAACTCATCTTT. Translating it yields CACDTDSTGGYADELIF.

The sample holds many counts of this clone. With a far larger clone one base away, a read error is the likely cause. Other DNA sequences from this sample encode an identical CDR3 as well. This sequence joins TRDV2 and TRDJ1; 11 bases agree with TRDD3. The CDR3 has 22 residues. Looked up from germline, CDR1 is GEAIGNYY and CDR2 is EKD. The CDR3 region is CACWHPTSSRSTGGYFTDKLIF. DNA for the CDR3: TGTGCCTGTTGGCATCCTACGTCTTCTAGGTCTACTGGGGGATATTTTACCGATAAGCTCATCTTT.

Turning to this clone: A far more abundant clone sits one base away, making this likely a read error. Other DNA sequences in this sample translate to the same CDR3. The rearrangement joins TRDV3 to TRDJ1; D is ambiguous. CDR1 and CDR2 (germline): TVYSNPD, GDNSRS (reference sequence). The CDR3 spans 13 residues. The CDR3 spells CALRLGQGSKLIF. The CDR3 nucleotides are TGTGCCCTGCGATTGGGTCAGGGGTCGAAACTCATCTTC. Looking up the rest from reference TRDV3 and TRDJ1 gives the full variable domain: CDKVTQSSPDQTVASGSEVVLLCTYDTVYSNPDLFWYRIRPDYSFQFVFYGDNSRSEGADFTQGRFSVKHILTQKAFHLVISPVRTEDSATYYCALRLGQGSKLIFGKGTRVTVEP.

A few counts support this clone. TCRdb's protein, taken from a much larger clone, differs from this DNA's translation at residue 9, likely owing to a read error; the protein displayed comes from the DNA. The chain has TRDV1 and TRDJ1, with TRDD3 as a possible D gene (6 bases). The J gene is absent in TCRdb and was assigned here via DNA matching to germline. From germline, CDR1 is TSWWSYY and CDR2 QGS. This CDR3 contains 21 residues. V was shortened by 0 bases and J by 3 bases, with 29 bases between the two germline ends. CDR3 protein: CALGELIRSTTRRYGADKLIF. The DNA of the CDR3 is TGTGCTCTTGGGGAACTAATCAGATCTACAACAAGGAGATACGGGGCCGATAAACTCATCTTT.

This clone was counted a few times. The protein TCRdb gives is from a much larger clone and does not agree with this DNA's translation at residue 17, likely a read error; the protein shown here comes from the DNA. CDR3 region: CALGEGEGTVIPVLGITCTDKLIF. Here the CDR3 DNA reads TGTGCTCTTGGGGAAGGGGAAGGAACGGTCATTCCAGTACTGGGGATTACCTGCACCGATAAACTCATCTTT. V usage is TRDV1 and J usage is TRDJ1, with 7 positions matching TRDD3. As TCRdb names no J gene, one was assigned here on the basis of a DNA match to germline. The CDR3 runs 24 residues. Germline V CDR1 and CDR2: TSWWSYY, QGS. V gave up 2 bases and J gave up 1 base; unmatched junction bases: 31.

This clone was seen more than once but under ten times. This DNA's translation differs at residue 14 from TCRdb's protein, which comes from a much larger clone; a read error is likely, and the protein shown is translated from the DNA. The V gene is TRDV3, the J gene TRDJ1; 7 positions match TRDD2. The J gene is absent in TCRdb and was assigned here via DNA matching to germline. CDR3 length: 19 residues. From germline, CDR1 is TVYSNPD and CDR2 GDNSRS (reference sequence). Trimming cost V 2 bases and J 3 bases; bases outside gene matches: 24. CDR3 sequence (DNA): TGTGCCTTTTCCGTCTACCATTTCCTACGCGGCTGGGAAGCCGATAAACTCATCTTT. Residues: CAFSVYHFLRGWEADKLIF.

This clone appeared a few times. For this DNA, TCRdb reports the protein of a much larger clone, which diverges at residue 9, most likely from a read error; the protein presented here is translated directly from the DNA. The chain carries TRDV1 and TRDJ1, with 8 positions matching TRDD2. The CDR3 spans 25 residues. Germline CDR1 reads TSWWSYY; CDR2 reads QGS. The trim removed 0 bases at V and 5 bases at J, leaving 35 bases unmatched. As DNA, the CDR3 is TGTGCTCTTGGGGAACTCGGGCCCACTTCCTACAGCTGGGGATTCCCCTTGTTCCTAGCGGATAAACTCATCTTT. This gives the protein CALGELGPTSYSWGFPLFLADKLIF.

This clone occurred a few times. The protein recorded in TCRdb matches a much larger clone and deviates from this DNA's translation at residue 7, suggesting a read error; the protein here is obtained by translating the DNA. The V and J genes are TRDV2 and TRDJ1; no reliable D call. This CDR3 is built from 14 residues. Germline V gene sequence: CDR1 GEAIGNYY, CDR2 EKD. V was trimmed by 5 bases and J by 8 bases, leaving 20 bases between them. CDR3 sequence reads: CACVPGPEALKLIF. CDR3 bases: TGTGCCTGTGTCCCAGGTCCTGAGGCCCTAAAACTCATCTTT.

This clone was seen many times. TCRdb's listed protein matches a much larger clone and diverges from this DNA's translation at residue 8, likely through a read error; the protein shown comes from the DNA. The gene calls are TRDV3 and TRDJ1; TRDD3 matches at 7 bases. The length of the CDR3 is 16 residues. After removal of 3 bases from V and 1 base from J, the junction contained 14 bases not matched to a gene. Germline V CDR1 and CDR2: TVYSNPD, GDNSRS (reference sequence). The CDR3 region has the DNA TGTGCCTTCAGTAATGGGGGACACCTCCTCACCGATAAACTCATCTTT. As protein: CAFSNGGHLLTDKLIF.

For this clone: The protein given by TCRdb reflects a much larger clone and differs at residue 6 from this DNA's translation, likely from a read error; the protein shown is the DNA's translation. The chain employs TRDV1 and TRDJ1; possibly TRDD3 for D (6 bases). This CDR3 has 21 amino acids. Deletions cut 1 base from V and 10 bases from J, with 37 bases between. Germline lookup yields CDR1 TSWWSYY and CDR2 QGS. CDR3 loop: CALGEQERLHSNGGELPGLIF. CDR3 sequence (DNA): TGTGCTCTTGGGGAACAAGAGCGCCTACATTCGAACGGGGGGGAACTGCCCGGACTCATCTTT.

This clone has a count of ten or more. V usage is TRDV1 and J usage is TRDJ1; TRDD3 aligns across 13 bases. In germline, CDR1 is TSWWSYY, CDR2 QGS. The CDR3 covers 16 residues. V was pared by 9 bases and J by 4 bases, with 11 bases of the junction left unmatched. The CDR3 DNA follows: TGTGCTCTCGGAGGGCCCTACTGGGGGATACGCGATAAACTCATCTTT. Residues: CALGGPYWGIRDKLIF.

This clone was picked up a small number of times. Translating this DNA gives a protein that differs at residue 17 from the TCRdb one, which belongs to a much larger clone; a read error is likely, and the protein shown is this translation. The rearrangement uses TRDV1 and TRDJ1; the D gene could be TRDD2 or TRDD3 (6 bases each). TCRdb lists no J gene, so it was determined here by aligning the DNA to germline. CDR3 length: 22 residues. Deletions cut 4 bases from V and 5 bases from J, with 38 bases between. Germline CDR1 TSWWSYY, CDR2 QGS. The CDR3, as DNA: TGTGCTCTTGGGGGTCCCTTCCGCCCGAACGGGGGGGACCTACCAAGTAGGGATAAACTCATCTTT. This codes for CALGGPFRPNGGDLPSRDKLIF.

This chain links TRDV1 with TRDJ1; 13 bases agree with TRDD3. TCRdb supplies no J gene; here it was assigned by aligning the nucleotide sequence to germline. J was trimmed by 1 base and V by 0 bases; bases with no gene match: 23. The CDR3 has 24 amino acids. Germline V gene sequence: CDR1 TSWWSYY, CDR2 QGS. CDR3 nucleotide sequence: TGTGCTCTTGGGGAACTTCAGATCCTATGGAGAACTGGGGGATACGCAGCCGCCACCGATAAACTCATCTTT. As protein: CALGELQILWRTGGYAAATDKLIF.

Points on this clone: This DNA translates differently at residue 20 from the TCRdb protein, which is that of a much larger clone; a read error is likely, and the protein shown is the DNA's own translation. The V call is TRDV1, the J call TRDJ1; a weak D match, TRDD3 (6 bases). The CDR3 contains 21 residues. Germline loops: CDR1 TSWWSYY, CDR2 QGS. CDR3 amino acids: CALGEPTLRGSTGNFADKLTF. In nucleotides, the CDR3 is TGTGCTCTTGGGGAACCGACACTCCGGGGATCCACCGGGAATTTTGCCGATAAACTCACCTTT.

In its sample, this clone was seen a few times. The protein that TCRdb holds for this DNA derives from a much larger clone and differs from the translated DNA at residue 12, which likely indicates a read error; the protein shown here is translated from the DNA. The rearrangement uses TRDV1 and TRDJ1, with TRDD3 identical over 8 bases. In germline, CDR1 is TSWWSYY, CDR2 QGS. Trimming cost V 1 base and J 3 bases; bases outside gene matches: 10. The CDR3 spans 17 residues. The CDR3 reads CALGERPPGDIADKLIF. The CDR3 region has the DNA TGTGCTCTTGGGGAACGGCCTCCGGGGGATATAGCCGATAAACTCATCTTT.

This clone was detected only a few times. TCRdb's entry gives the protein of a much larger clone, which mismatches this DNA's translation at residue 21, likely from a read error; the protein reported here is translated from the DNA. The DNA of the CDR3 is TGTGCTCTTGGGGAACCCTCTTGGCGAGCCCCTGCGGACAGAGTTCTGGGGGATACATCCGCTAAACTCATCTTT. This codes for CALGEPSWRAPADRVLGDTSAKLIF. This sequence joins TRDV1 and TRDJ1; 11 bases align to TRDD3. TCRdb is silent on the J gene; assignment here came from matching the DNA to germline. V was clipped by 1 base and J by 7 bases; unmatched bases: 35. The germline gives CDR1 TSWWSYY, CDR2 QGS. CDR3 length: 25 amino acids.

Note on this clone: TCRdb pairs this DNA with a much larger clone's protein that differs at residue 7, likely a read error; the protein shown was translated from the DNA. The V and J genes are TRDV1 and TRDJ1; 8 nucleotides agree with TRDD3. TCRdb offers no J gene call, so here the DNA was matched to germline to obtain one. J was trimmed by 0 bases and V by 0 bases; bases with no gene match: 18. Germline lookup yields CDR1 TSWWSYY and CDR2 QGS. The CDR3 sequence is 21 residues long. The CDR3 loop reads CALGELEPHGGDTRYTDKLIF. The CDR3 bases are TGTGCTCTTGGGGAACTCGAGCCCCACGGCGGGGATACAAGGTACACCGATAAACTCATCTTT.

This clone was seen a few times. TCRdb pairs this DNA with a much larger clone's protein that differs at residue 13, likely a read error; the protein shown was translated from the DNA. The rearrangement joins TRDV1 to TRDJ3; TRDD3 matches at 8 bases. The J gene was not available in TCRdb and was assigned here by matching the DNA to germline segments. The CDR3 extends over 18 amino acids. Germline CDR1 is TSWWSYY and CDR2 is QGS. The CDR3 here is CALGELGDSSWDARQMFF. Written as DNA, the CDR3 is TGTGCTCTTGGGGAACTGGGGGATAGCTCCTGGGACGCCCGACAGATGTTTTTC.

In regard to this clone: The TCRdb protein comes from a much larger clone and disagrees with this DNA's translation at residue 15, likely due to a read error; the protein given here is derived from the DNA. The V segment is TRDV1, and no J call was made; TRDD3 is the table's D call, not checked against the DNA. Germline V CDR1 and CDR2: TSWWSYY, QGS. The CDR3 runs 17 residues. CDR3 residues: CALGKGPPADGTDKFIF. The CDR3 coding sequence is TGTGCTCTTGGGAAGGGGCCTCCCGCAGATGGGACCGATAAATTCATCTTT.

Comments on this clone: The protein in TCRdb stems from a much larger clone and differs at residue 3 from this DNA's translation, likely a read error; here the protein is translated from the DNA. The V and J genes are TRDV1 and TRDJ1; TRDD3 matches at 8 bases. Germline V lookup: CDR1 TSWWSYY, CDR2 QGS. The CDR3 runs to 21 residues. The CDR3 here is CAFGNLRNPSPGGHTGDKLIF. For the CDR3, the DNA is TGTGCTTTTGGGAACCTTAGGAACCCCTCTCCTGGGGGACACACTGGGGATAAACTCATCTTT.